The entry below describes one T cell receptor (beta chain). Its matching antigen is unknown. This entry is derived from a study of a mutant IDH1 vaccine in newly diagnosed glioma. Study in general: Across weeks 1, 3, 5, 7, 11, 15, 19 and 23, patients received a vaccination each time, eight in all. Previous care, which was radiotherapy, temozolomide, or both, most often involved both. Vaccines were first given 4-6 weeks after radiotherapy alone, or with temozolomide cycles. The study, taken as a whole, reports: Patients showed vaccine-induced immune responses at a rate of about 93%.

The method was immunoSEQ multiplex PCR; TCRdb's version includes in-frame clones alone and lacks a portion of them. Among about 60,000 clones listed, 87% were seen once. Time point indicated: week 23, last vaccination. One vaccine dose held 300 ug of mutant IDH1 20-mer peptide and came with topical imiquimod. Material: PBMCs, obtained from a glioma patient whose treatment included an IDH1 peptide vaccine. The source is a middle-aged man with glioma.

In DNA, the CDR3 is TGTGCCAGCAGCTTAAACGGCACAGATACGCAGTATTTT. Translated, it gives CASSLNGTDTQYF. The rearrangement uses TRBV7-9 and TRBJ2-3; D remains unclear. Germline V gene data show CDR1 as SEHNR and CDR2 as FQNEAQ (reference sequence). The CDR3 is 13 residues long. Deletions cut 2 bases from V and 1 base from J, with 4 bases between.